This TCR beta chain appears in the sequencing data of a study of blood T cell repertoires in COVID-19. About the study: The samples span acute and convalescent COVID-19 from the United States, Italy and Spain. Nucleic acid was either cDNA or gDNA, and it came from T cells, B-cell-depleted T cells, or PBMCs.

Trimming left V 5 bases short and J 4 bases short, with 12 bases between. Germline CDR1 reads SGHRS; CDR2 reads YFSETQ. The CDR3 has 13 residues. As processed by the authors: Amplification of reference gene primers was used by the study to estimate nucleated cell counts. Measured with immunoSEQ multiplex PCR; TCRdb has only the in-frame clones, and not every one. V and J calls and clone size are copied from that table; D and trimming were computed from the DNA. The data contain just over 95,000 clones, around 81% of them singletons. The chain has TRBV5-1 and TRBJ1-2; D unresolved. This TCR came from a man aged 55 to 69 with acute or convalescent COVID-19. Sequenced input: peripheral blood. CDR3 DNA: TGCGCCAGCAGGGTCGGGGTGGTCTATGGCTACACCTTC. It is translated as CASRVGVVYGYTF.